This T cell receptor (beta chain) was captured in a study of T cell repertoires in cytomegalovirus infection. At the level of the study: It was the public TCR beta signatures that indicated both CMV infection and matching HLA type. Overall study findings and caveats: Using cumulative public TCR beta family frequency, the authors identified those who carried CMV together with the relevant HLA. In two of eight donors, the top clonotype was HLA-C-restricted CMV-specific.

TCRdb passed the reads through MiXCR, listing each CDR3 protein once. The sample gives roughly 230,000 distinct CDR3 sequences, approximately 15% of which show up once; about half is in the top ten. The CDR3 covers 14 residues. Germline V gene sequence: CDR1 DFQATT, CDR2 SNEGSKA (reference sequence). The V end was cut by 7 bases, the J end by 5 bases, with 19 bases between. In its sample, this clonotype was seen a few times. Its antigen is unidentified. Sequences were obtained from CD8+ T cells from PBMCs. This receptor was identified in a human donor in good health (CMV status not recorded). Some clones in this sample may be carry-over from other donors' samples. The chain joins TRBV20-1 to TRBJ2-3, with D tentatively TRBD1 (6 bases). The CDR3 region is CSGGQQNSVDTQYF. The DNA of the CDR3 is TGCAGTGGGGGACAACAAAACAGTGTAGATACGCAGTATTTT.